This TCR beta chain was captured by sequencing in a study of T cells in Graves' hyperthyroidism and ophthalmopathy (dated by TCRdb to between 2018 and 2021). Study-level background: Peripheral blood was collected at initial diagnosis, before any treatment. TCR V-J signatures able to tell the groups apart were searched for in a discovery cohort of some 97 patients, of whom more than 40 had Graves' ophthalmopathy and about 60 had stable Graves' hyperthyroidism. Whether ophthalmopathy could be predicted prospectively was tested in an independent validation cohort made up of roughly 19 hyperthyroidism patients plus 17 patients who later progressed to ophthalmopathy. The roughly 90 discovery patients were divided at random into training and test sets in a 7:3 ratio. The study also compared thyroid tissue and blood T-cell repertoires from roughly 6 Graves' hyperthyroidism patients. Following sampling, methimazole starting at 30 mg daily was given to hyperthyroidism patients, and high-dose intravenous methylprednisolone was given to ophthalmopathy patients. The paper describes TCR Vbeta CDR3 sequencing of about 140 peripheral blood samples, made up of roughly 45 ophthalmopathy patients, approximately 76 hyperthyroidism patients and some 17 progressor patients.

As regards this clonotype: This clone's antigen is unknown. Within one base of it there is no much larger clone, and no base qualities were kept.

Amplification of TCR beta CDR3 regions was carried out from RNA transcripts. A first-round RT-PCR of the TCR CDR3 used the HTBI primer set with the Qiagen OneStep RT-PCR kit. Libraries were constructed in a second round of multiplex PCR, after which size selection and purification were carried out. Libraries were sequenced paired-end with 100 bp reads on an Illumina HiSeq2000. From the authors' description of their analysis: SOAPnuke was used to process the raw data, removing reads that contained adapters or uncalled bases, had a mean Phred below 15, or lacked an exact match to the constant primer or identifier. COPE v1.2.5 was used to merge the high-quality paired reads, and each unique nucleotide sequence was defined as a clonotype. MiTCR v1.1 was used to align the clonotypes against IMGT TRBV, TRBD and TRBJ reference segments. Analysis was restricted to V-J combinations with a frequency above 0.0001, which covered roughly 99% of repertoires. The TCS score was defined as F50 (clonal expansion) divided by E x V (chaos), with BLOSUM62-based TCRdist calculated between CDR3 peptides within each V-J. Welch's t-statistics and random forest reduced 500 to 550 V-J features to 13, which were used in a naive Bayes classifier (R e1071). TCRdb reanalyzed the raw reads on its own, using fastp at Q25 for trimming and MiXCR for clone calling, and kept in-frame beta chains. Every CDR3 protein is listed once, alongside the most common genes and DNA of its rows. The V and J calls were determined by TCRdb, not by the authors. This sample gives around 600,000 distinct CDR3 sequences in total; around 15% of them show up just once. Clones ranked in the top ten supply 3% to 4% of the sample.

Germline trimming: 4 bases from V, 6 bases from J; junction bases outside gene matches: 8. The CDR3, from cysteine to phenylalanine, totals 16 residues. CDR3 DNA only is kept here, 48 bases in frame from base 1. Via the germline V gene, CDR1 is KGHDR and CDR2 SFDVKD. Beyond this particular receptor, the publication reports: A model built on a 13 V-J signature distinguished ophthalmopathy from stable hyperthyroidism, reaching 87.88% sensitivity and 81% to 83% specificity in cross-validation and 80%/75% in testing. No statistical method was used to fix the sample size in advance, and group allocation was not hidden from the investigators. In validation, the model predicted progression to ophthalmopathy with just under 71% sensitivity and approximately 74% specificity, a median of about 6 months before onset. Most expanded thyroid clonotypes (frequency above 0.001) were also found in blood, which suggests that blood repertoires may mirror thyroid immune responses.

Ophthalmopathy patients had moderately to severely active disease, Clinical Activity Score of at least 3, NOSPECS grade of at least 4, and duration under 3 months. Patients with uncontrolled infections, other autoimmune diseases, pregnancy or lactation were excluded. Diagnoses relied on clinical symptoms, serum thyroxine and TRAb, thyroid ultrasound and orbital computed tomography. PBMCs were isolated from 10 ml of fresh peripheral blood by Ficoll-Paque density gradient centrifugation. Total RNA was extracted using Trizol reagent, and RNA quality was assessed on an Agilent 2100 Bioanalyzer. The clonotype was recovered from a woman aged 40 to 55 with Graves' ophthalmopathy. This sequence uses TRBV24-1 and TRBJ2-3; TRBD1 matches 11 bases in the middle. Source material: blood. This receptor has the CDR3 CATSDPGQGARDTQYF. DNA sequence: TGTGCCACCAGTGACCCTGGACAGGGGGCGAGGGATACGCAGTATTTT.